Sequencing of this T cell receptor (beta chain) was carried out in a study of PD-1 blockade in classical Hodgkin lymphoma. Study context: The patients were dosed with nivolumab 3 mg/kg, infused intravenously every 2 weeks. Study conclusions and caveats: Possible causes of repertoire differences, disease activity or prior therapy, remain undefined. By C4D1, CD4+ diversity increased significantly, especially in complete responders.

Method: immunoSEQ multiplex PCR; TCRdb's copy keeps in-frame clones and lacks some. The sample lists 12,000 or so clones, 80% occurring once. This clone was recorded only once. The antigen is not known. Trimming removed 5 bases from V and 2 bases from J, with 13 bases in between. Germline CDR1 and CDR2: SGHAT and FQNNGV. CDR3 size: 15 residues. All trial patients relapsed after autologous stem cell transplantation. Patients reached a best response of complete response, partial response or progressive disease. The source of this sequence is a human donor with classical Hodgkin lymphoma. Sequenced here: peripheral blood mononuclear cells (PBMCs), sampled at baseline. The rearrangement joins TRBV11-2 to TRBJ1-5, with D possibly TRBD1 on 5 matching bases. CDR3 coding DNA: TGTGCCAGCAGCGGGGGGACCATCGGCAATCAGCCCCAGCATTTT. This gives the protein CASSGGTIGNQPQHF. Complete variable domain (other parts from reference TRBV11-2 and TRBJ1-5): EAGVAQSPRYKIIEKRQSVAFWCNPISGHATLYWYQQILGQGPKLLIQFQNNGVVDDSQLPKDRFSAERLKGVDSTLKIQPAKLEDSAVYLCASSGGTIGNQPQHFGDGTRLSIL.